The entry below gives a single T cell receptor (beta chain) sequence along with its context. Original processing notes: Estimates of nucleated cell counts were drawn from the amplification of reference gene primers. The method was immunoSEQ multiplex PCR; TCRdb's version includes in-frame clones alone and lacks a portion of them. The DNA was the basis for D and trimming; V, J and clone size are from that table. The data contain around 130,000 clones, 75% to 90% of them singletons. With 2 bases clipped from V and 5 bases from J, the junction kept 12 bases outside the gene matches. The CDR3 extends over 16 amino acids. Germline CDR1 and CDR2: MNHEY and SVGAGI. The data belong to a study of blood T cell repertoires in COVID-19. Looking at the study overall: COVID-19 samples, acute and convalescent, were from the United States, Italy and Spain. T cells, B-cell-depleted T cells, or PBMCs supplied cDNA or gDNA.

This chain joins TRBV6-5 and TRBJ2-7; TRBD1 agrees at 7 bases. This TCR was recovered from a man aged 50 or older with active or convalescent COVID-19. Input material: peripheral blood. CDR3 sequence: CASSYAPTGDPNEQYF. CDR3 coding DNA: TGTGCCAGCAGTTACGCACCTACAGGGGACCCCAACGAGCAGTACTTC.